This record looks at one T cell receptor (beta chain) sequence and its context. Gene names and germline refer to mouse. Coverage ceases 1 residue before the CDR3 finishes, and the germline J gene fills in the end. Measured with immunoSEQ multiplex PCR; TCRdb has only the in-frame clones, and not every one. This table has about 20,000 clones, 55% to 75% appearing once. These data belong to a study of tissue T cells after allogeneic stem cell transplantation. The CDR3 length is 15 residues. The V end lost 4 bases, the J end lost 1 base, and 14 bases lay between the germline ends. The V gene's germline CDR1 is NNHDY and CDR2 SYVADS.

The sample was spleen. The chain carries TRBV13-3 and TRBJ1-1, with D possibly TRBD1 on 6 matching bases. This sequence was found in a female BALB/c mouse in good health. MHC haplotype here: H2-d. The CDR3 DNA, read in part, is TGTGCCAGCAGTAAACAGGGTTGGGTAAACACAGAAGTCTTC. Its translation: CASSKQGWVNTEVF. The whole CDR3 is CASSKQGWVNTEVFF.